Each of the 11 T cell receptor beta chains below was sequenced from the same sample in a study of T cells in Graves' hyperthyroidism and ophthalmopathy. Researchers amplified the TCR beta CDR3 regions from RNA transcripts. The HTBI set primed first-round TCR CDR3 RT-PCR. One entry per CDR3 protein, called by TCRdb with MiXCR from the multiplex PCR reads. The sample shows 270,000 or so distinct CDR3 sequences, 20% to 25% of them seen only once. The sequencing sample was made of blood. The origin of the receptors is a man aged 40-55 years with Graves' hyperthyroidism that later progressed to Graves' ophthalmopathy.

This clonotype was seen ten or more times. V is TRBV6-5 and J is TRBJ1-2; possibly TRBD1 for D (6 bases). Germline CDR1 reads MNHEY; CDR2 reads SVGAGI. Deletions cut 0 bases from V and 3 bases from J, with 17 bases between. The CDR3 has 17 residues. The CDR3 protein is CASSYSLYTGQHYGYTF. As DNA, the CDR3 is TGTGCCAGCAGTTACTCACTTTATACGGGACAACACTATGGCTACACCTTC.

The chain joins TRBV6-1 to TRBJ2-7, with D possibly matching TRBD2 (6 bases). Between the trimmed V and J ends, which lost 5 bases and 4 bases, there was a span of 12 bases. The CDR3 spans 13 residues. Germline loops: CDR1 MNHNS, CDR2 SASEGT. The CDR3 region is CASSTLLAYEQYF. CDR3 DNA: TGTGCCAGCAGTACATTACTAGCTTACGAGCAGTACTTC.

The rearrangement joins TRBV12-3 or TRBV12-4 to TRBJ1-5; D is unresolved. Trimming took 4 bases from V and 6 from J, leaving 7 bases between them. This CDR3 has 12 amino acids. Written as DNA, the CDR3 is TGTGCCAGCAGTTCTTGGGGTCAGCCCCAGCATTTT. Translating gives CASSSWGQPQHF.

This chain connects TRBV6-1 to TRBJ2-7, with TRBD2 identical over 9 bases. The CDR3 totals 15 residues. Germline CDR1 MNHNS, CDR2 SASEGT. The ends lost 1 base at V and 1 base at J; junction bases unmatched: 2. CDR3 sequence (DNA): TGTGCCAGCAGTGAAGAACTAGCGGGTTCCTACGAGCAGTACTTC. It encodes CASSEELAGSYEQYF.

The chain combines TRBV28 with TRBJ2-7; weak D call: TRBD2 (5 bases). Trimming left V 7 bases short and J 0 bases short, with 16 bases between. Looked up from germline, CDR1 is MDHEN and CDR2 is SYDVKM. The CDR3 is made up of 15 amino acids. DNA for the CDR3: TGTGCCAGCATCAGGCGGGCAGGTAACTCCTACGAGCAGTACTTC. The encoded protein is CASIRRAGNSYEQYF.

This clonotype occurred once. The chain recombines TRBV12-3 or TRBV12-4 with TRBJ2-7; either TRBD1 or TRBD2 may fit D (5 bases each). Trimming removed 6 bases at V and 2 bases at J, with 20 bases between. The CDR3 is 16 amino acids. The CDR3 DNA follows: TGTGCCAGCAGCCCACCGGGACCCACAGCGGCCTACGAGCAGTACTTC. Translating gives CASSPPGPTAAYEQYF.

This clonotype was counted at least ten times. The J gene is TRBJ2-7, the V gene TRBV6-5; maybe TRBD2 (5 bases). The V end lost 6 bases, the J end lost 6 bases, and 15 bases lay between the germline ends. The CDR3 consists of 13 residues. Germline CDR1 is MNHEY and CDR2 is SVGAGI. The CDR3 coding sequence is TGTGCCAGCAGGGCAGTCGGGGTAGTCGAGCAGTACTTC. This sequence encodes CASRAVGVVEQYF.

The chain combines TRBV2 with TRBJ1-1, with D unresolved. Trimming took off 6 bases at V and 3 bases at J, with 8 bases between the two ends. The germline V gene has CDR1 SNHLY and CDR2 FYNNEI. The CDR3 is 12 amino acids. The CDR3, as DNA: TGTGCCAGCAGGATGGCGCACACTGAAGCTTTCTTT. This codes for CASRMAHTEAFF.

This clonotype was counted at least ten times. The J gene is TRBJ2-5, the V gene TRBV20-1; D gene ambiguous. Germline lookup yields CDR1 DFQATT and CDR2 SNEGSKA (reference sequence). The CDR3 contains 11 residues. The V end lost 1 base, the J end lost 7 bases, and 7 bases lay between the germline ends. The CDR3 DNA is TGCAGTGCTAGAGTGGATGGGACCCAGTACTTC. Translated: CSARVDGTQYF.

This clonotype turned up a few times. The chain joins TRBV20-1 to TRBJ2-4; 10 nucleotides align to TRBD2. The V segment lost 6 bases and the J segment 0 bases; nucleotides outside the gene matches: 5. Germline values: CDR1 DFQATT, CDR2 SNEGSKA (reference sequence). The CDR3 extends over 15 amino acids. The CDR3 DNA follows: TGCAGTGCCGGACTAGCGGAACTAGCCAAAAACATTCAGTACTTC. Its protein is CSAGLAELAKNIQYF.

This clonotype showed up many times. This chain links TRBV6-1 with TRBJ2-7; the match to TRBD1 covers 9 bases. With 10 bases clipped from V and 6 bases from J, the junction kept 4 bases outside the gene matches. Germline assignment: CDR1 MNHNS and CDR2 SASEGT. CDR3 length equals 11 residues. The CDR3 is CATGTGSEQYF. The CDR3 coding sequence is TGTGCCACCGGGACAGGGAGCGAGCAGTACTTC.